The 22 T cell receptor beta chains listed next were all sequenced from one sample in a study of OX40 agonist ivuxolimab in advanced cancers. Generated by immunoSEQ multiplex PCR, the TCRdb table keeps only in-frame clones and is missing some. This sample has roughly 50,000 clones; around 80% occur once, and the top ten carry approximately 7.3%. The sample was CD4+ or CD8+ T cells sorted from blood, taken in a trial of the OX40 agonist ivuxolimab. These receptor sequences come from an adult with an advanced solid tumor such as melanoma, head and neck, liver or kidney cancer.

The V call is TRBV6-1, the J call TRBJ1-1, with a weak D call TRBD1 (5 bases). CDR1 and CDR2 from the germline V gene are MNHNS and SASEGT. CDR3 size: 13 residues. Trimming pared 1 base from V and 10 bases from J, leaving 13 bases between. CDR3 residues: CASSEDWGSAAFF. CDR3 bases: TGTGCCAGCAGTGAAGATTGGGGGTCTGCAGCTTTCTTT.

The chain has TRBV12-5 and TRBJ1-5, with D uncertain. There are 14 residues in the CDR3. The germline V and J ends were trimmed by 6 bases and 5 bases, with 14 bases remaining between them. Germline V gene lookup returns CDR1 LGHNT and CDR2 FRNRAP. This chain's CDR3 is CASGRTGRDQPQHF. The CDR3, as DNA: TGTGCTAGTGGGAGGACTGGGAGAGATCAGCCCCAGCATTTT.

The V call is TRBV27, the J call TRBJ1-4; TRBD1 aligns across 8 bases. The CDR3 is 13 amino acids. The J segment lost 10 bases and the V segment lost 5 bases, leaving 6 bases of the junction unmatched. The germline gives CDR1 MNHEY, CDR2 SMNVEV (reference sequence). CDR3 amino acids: CASSIDRGAKLFF. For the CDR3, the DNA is TGTGCCAGCAGTATAGACAGGGGTGCAAAACTGTTTTTT.

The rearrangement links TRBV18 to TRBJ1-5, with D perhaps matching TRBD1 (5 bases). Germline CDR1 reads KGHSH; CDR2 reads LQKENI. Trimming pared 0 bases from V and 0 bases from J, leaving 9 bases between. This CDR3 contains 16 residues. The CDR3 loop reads CASSPPGENSNQPQHF. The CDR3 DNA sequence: TGTGCCAGCTCACCACCGGGGGAAAATAGCAATCAGCCCCAGCATTTT.

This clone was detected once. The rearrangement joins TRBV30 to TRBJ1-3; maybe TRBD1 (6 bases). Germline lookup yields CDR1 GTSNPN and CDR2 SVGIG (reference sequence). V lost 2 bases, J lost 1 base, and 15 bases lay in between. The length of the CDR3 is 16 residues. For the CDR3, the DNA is TGTGCCTGGAGTAAGTCGACAGGTCCTTCTGGAAACACCATATATTTT. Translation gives CAWSKSTGPSGNTIYF.

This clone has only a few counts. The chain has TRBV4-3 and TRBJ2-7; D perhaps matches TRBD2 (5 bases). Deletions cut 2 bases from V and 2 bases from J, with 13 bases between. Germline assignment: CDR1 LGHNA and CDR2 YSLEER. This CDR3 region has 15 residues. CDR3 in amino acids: CASSQLAGGPYEQYF. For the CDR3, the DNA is TGCGCCAGCAGCCAACTAGCAGGTGGACCCTACGAGCAGTACTTC.

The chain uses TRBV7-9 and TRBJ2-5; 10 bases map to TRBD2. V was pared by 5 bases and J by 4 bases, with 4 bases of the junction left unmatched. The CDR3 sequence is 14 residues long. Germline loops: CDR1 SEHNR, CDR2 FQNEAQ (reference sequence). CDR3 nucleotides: TGTGCCAGCAGCGCCCGGACTAGCGGAGAGACCCAGTACTTC. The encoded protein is CASSARTSGETQYF. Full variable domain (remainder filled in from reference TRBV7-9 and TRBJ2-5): DTGVSQNPRHKITKRGQNVTFRCDPISEHNRLYWYRQTLGQGPEFLTYFQNEAQLEKSRLLSDRFSAERPKGSFSTLEIQRTEQGDSAMYLCASSARTSGETQYFGPGTRLLVL.

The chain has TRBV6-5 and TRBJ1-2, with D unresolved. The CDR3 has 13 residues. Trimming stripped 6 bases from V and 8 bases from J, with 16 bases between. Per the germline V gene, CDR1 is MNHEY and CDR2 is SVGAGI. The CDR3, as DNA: TGTGCCAGCAGCCCCTTTGGGGTTACGGGCTACACCTTC. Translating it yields CASSPFGVTGYTF.

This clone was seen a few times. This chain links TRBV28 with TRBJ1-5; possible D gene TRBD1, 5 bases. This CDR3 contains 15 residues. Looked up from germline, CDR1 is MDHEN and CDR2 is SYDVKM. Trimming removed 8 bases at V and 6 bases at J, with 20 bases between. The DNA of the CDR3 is TGTGCCAGCTGGGGGTCCAGGGTAGGACGTCAGCCCCAGCATTTT. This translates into CASWGSRVGRQPQHF.

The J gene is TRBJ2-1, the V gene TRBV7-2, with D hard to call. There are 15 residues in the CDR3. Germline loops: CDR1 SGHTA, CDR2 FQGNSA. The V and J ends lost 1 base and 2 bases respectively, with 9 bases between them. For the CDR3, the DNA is TGTGCCAGCAGCTTAGTCGTTGGGACCTACAATGAGCAGTTCTTC. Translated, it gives CASSLVVGTYNEQFF.

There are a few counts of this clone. The CDR3 sequence: CASSPSGANVLTF. The CDR3 nucleotides read TGTGCCAGCAGCCCTTCCGGGGCCAACGTCCTGACTTTC. The genes are TRBV7-2 and TRBJ2-6; D is uncertain. The length of the CDR3 is 13 residues. Trimming removed 5 bases from V and 4 bases from J, with 6 bases in between. Germline CDR1 reads SGHTA; CDR2 reads FQGNSA.

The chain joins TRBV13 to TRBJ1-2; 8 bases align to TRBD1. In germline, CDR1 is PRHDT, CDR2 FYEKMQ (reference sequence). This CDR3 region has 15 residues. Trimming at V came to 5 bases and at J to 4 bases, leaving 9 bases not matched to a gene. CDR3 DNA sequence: TGTGCCAGCAGCCTTCGACAGGGGTTCGCCTATGGCTACACCTTC. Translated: CASSLRQGFAYGYTF.

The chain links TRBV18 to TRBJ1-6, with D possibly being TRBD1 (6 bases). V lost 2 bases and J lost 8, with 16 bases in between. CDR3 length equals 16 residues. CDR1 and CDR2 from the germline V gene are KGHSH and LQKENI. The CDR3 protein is CASSPTFPRGDSPLHF. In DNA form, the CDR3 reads TGTGCCAGCTCACCAACTTTCCCCAGGGGTGATTCACCCCTCCACTTT.

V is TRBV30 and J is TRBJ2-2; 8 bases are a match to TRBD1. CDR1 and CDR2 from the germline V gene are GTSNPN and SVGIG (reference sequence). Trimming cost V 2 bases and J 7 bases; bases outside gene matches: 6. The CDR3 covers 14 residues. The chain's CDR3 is CAWSYGQGGGELFF. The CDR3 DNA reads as TGTGCCTGGAGTTATGGACAGGGCGGCGGGGAGCTGTTTTTT.

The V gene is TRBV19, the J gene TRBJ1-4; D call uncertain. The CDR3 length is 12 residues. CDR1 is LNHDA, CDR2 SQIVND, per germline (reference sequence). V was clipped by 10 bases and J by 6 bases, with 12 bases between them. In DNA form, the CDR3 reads TGTGCCACTCGATTGAGGGATGAAAAACTGTTTTTT. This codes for CATRLRDEKLFF.

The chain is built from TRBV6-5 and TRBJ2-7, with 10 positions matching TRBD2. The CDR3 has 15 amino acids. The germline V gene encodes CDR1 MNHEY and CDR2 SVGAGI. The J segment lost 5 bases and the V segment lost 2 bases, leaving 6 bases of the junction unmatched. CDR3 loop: CASSYGLAGADEQYF. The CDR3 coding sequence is TGTGCCAGCAGTTACGGGCTAGCGGGAGCCGACGAGCAGTACTTC.

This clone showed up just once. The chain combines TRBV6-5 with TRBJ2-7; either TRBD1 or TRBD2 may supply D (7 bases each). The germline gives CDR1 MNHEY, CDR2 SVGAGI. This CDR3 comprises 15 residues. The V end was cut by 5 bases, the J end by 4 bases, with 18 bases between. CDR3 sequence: CASSKRDSGRYEQYF. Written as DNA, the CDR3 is TGTGCCAGCAGTAAGCGGGACAGCGGACGATACGAGCAGTACTTC.

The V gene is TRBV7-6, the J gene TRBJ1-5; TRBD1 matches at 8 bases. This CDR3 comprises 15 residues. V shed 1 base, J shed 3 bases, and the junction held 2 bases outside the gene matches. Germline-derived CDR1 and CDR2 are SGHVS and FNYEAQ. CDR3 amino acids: CASSLGTGFNQPQHF. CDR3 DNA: TGTGCCAGCAGCTTAGGGACAGGGTTCAATCAGCCCCAGCATTTT.

The chain's CDR3 is CASSESRGRGGYEQYF. The CDR3 DNA follows: TGTGCCAGCAGTGAAAGTCGGGGCCGTGGGGGTTACGAGCAGTACTTC. The V gene is TRBV25-1, the J gene TRBJ2-5; D possibly uses TRBD1 or TRBD2 (5 bases each). The tail of the sequence fits TRBJ2-7 better, so the J call may be wrong. Germline V gene sequence: CDR1 MGHDK, CDR2 SYGVNS. The CDR3 is made up of 16 amino acids.

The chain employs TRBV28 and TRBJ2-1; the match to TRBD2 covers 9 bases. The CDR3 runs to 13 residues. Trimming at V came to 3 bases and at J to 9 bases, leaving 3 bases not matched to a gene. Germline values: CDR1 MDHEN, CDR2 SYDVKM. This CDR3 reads CASSFLTSGEQFF. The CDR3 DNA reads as TGTGCCAGCAGTTTCCTGACTAGCGGTGAGCAGTTCTTC.

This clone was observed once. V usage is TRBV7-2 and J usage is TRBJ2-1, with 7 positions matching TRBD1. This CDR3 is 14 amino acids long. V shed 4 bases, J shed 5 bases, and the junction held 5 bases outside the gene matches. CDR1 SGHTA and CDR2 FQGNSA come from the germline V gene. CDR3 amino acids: CASSYLQGNNEQFF. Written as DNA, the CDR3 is TGTGCCAGCAGCTACCTACAGGGGAACAATGAGCAGTTCTTC. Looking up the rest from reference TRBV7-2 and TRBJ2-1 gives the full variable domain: GAGVSQSPSNKVTEKGKDVELRCDPISGHTALYWYRQSLGQGLEFLIYFQGNSAPDKSGLPSDRFSAERTGGSVSTLTIQRTQQEDSAVYLCASSYLQGNNEQFFGPGTRLTVL.

The CDR3 is CASSNYLAGVSPDTQYF. The CDR3 DNA reads TGTGCCAGTAGTAACTATCTAGCGGGAGTCTCCCCAGATACGCAGTATTTT. This chain uses TRBV19 with TRBJ2-3, with 10 nucleotides matching TRBD2. CDR1 and CDR2 from the germline V gene are LNHDA and SQIVND (reference sequence). Trimming at V came to 4 bases and at J to 4 bases, leaving 11 bases not matched to a gene. The CDR3 is 17 residues long.